The table lists the clone carrying this T cell receptor (beta chain) with a count of one. Its cognate antigen is unknown. This sample is part of a study of T cell repertoires in cytomegalovirus infection. Study-level information: Based on public TCR beta signatures, there were indications of CMV infection and of a matching HLA type.

The CDR3 is 14 amino acids. Between the trimmed V and J ends, which lost 6 bases and 6 bases, there was a span of 15 bases. Germline V CDR1 and CDR2: MNHEY, SVGAGI. Each CDR3 protein gets one entry after TCRdb re-called the reads with MiXCR. The sample includes 450,000 to 550,000 distinct CDR3 sequences, about 42% of them seen just once. Here the sequenced sample was cultured PBMCs, taken from culture after CMV antigen stimulation. The sequence was collected from a human donor in good health (CMV status not recorded). Some clones in this sample may be carry-over from other donors' samples. V and J are TRBV6-5 and TRBJ1-5, with a possible D match to TRBD1 (6 bases). CDR3 region: CASRGGPGGQPQHF. The CDR3 region has the DNA TGTGCCAGCAGGGGGGGGCCAGGTGGTCAGCCCCAGCATTTT.